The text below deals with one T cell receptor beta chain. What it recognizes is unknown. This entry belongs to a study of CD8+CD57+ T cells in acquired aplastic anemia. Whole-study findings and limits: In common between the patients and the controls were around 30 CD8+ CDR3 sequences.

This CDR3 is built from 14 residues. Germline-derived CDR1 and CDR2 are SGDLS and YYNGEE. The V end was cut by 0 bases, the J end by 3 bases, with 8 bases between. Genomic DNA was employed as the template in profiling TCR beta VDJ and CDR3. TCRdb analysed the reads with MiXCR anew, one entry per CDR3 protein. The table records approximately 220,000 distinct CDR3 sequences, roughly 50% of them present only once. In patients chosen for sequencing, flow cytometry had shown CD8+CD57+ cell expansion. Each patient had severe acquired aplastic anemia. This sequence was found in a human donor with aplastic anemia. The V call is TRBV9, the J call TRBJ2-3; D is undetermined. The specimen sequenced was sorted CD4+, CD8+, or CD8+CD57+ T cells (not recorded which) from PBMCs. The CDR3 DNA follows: TGTGCCAGCAGCGTAGGTGCGTGGACAGATACGCAGTATTTT. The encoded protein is CASSVGAWTDTQYF.